This TCR beta chain was identified during a study of technical replicates of blood from several donors. Using immunoSEQ multiplex PCR, the repertoire was profiled, and TCRdb retains in-frame clones only, with some absent. The sample lists about 82,000 clones; under 96% were seen once. The TCR originated in a human donor in good health. The sequenced material came from T cells isolated from PBMCs.

DNA for the CDR3: TGTGCCAGCAGTTTACATCCATACAATGAGCAGTTCTTC. Translated: CASSLHPYNEQFF. The chain has TRBV2 and TRBJ2-1; the D is unclear. CDR1 and CDR2 (germline): SNHLY, FYNNEI. The CDR3 is made up of 13 amino acids. V lost 5 bases and J lost 4, with 9 bases in between.